The 9 T cell receptor beta chains below all came from one sample that was sequenced in a study of T cells in localized non-small cell lung cancer. Sequencing was performed with immunoSEQ multiplex PCR; in TCRdb, only in-frame clones are kept and a portion is missing. The sample comprises 50,000 to 70,000 clones, about four fifths of which are singletons, and roughly 4.8% rests with the top ten. The sequencing used PBMCs, collected before any cancer treatment. The receptors come from a man between 40 and 70 years old with stage II lung adenocarcinoma.

This clone was counted a single time. The genes are TRBV6-1 and TRBJ2-5; D is possibly TRBD1 (7 bases). The CDR3 spans 13 residues. The V end was cut by 6 bases, the J end by 5 bases, with 13 bases between. Germline values: CDR1 MNHNS, CDR2 SASEGT. CDR3 protein: CASREGAIETQYF. The CDR3 bases are TGTGCCAGCAGGGAGGGGGCGATCGAGACCCAGTACTTC.

The chain uses TRBV18 and TRBJ1-3; 9 bases align to TRBD1. The trim removed 3 bases at V and 4 bases at J, leaving 7 bases unmatched. The germline V gene encodes CDR1 KGHSH and CDR2 LQKENI. This CDR3 is built from 16 residues. CDR3 nucleotide sequence: TGTGCCAGCTCACCTGCTACAGGGGGCTCAGGAAACACCATATATTTT. Its protein is CASSPATGGSGNTIYF. The full variable domain, completed using reference TRBV18 and TRBJ1-3, is NAGVMQNPRHLVRRRGQEARLRCSPMKGHSHVYWYRQLPEEGLKFMVYLQKENIIDESGMPKERFSAEFPKEGPSILRIQQVVRGDSAAYFCASSPATGGSGNTIYFGEGSWLTVV.

This clone was picked up a small number of times. The CDR3: CASSEFGNYGYTF. DNA of the CDR3: TGCGCCAGCAGTGAGTTCGGGAACTATGGCTACACCTTC. The chain joins TRBV10-1 to TRBJ1-2; D is ambiguous. From germline, CDR1 is WNHNN and CDR2 SYGVQD (reference sequence). V was shortened by 1 base and J by 2 bases, with 5 bases between the two germline ends. The CDR3 covers 13 residues.

This clone has a handful of counts. The V call is TRBV30, the J call TRBJ2-1, with 7 bases matching TRBD2. From germline, CDR1 is GTSNPN and CDR2 SVGIG (reference sequence). There are 15 residues in the CDR3. V was clipped by 8 bases and J by 0 bases; unmatched bases: 10. For the CDR3, the DNA is TGTGCCCGGGGGGAACCAGATCGCTCCTACAATGAGCAGTTCTTC. This gives the protein CARGEPDRSYNEQFF.

V and J are TRBV11-1 and TRBJ2-2; no reliable D call. CDR1 is SGHAT, CDR2 FQDESV, per germline (reference sequence). The CDR3 has 13 amino acids. V lost 5 bases and J 3 bases, leaving 7 bases between the germline ends. The CDR3 bases are TGTGCCAGCAGCACCCGGGACACCGGGGAGCTGTTTTTT. Amino acid sequence: CASSTRDTGELFF.

This clone has just one count. The chain recombines TRBV28 with TRBJ1-1; no clear D gene. V dropped 6 bases and J dropped 7 bases, with 15 bases sitting between them. CDR3 length: 13 residues. Germline V lookup: CDR1 MDHEN, CDR2 SYDVKM. The CDR3 loop reads CASRTREQFEAFF. The CDR3 DNA reads as TGTGCCAGCAGGACCCGAGAACAGTTTGAAGCTTTCTTT.

This clone came up a few times. J is TRBJ1-1 and V is TRBV6-1; maybe TRBD1 (5 bases). The germline V gene encodes CDR1 MNHNS and CDR2 SASEGT. V was shortened by 7 bases and J by 1 base, with 13 bases between the two germline ends. The CDR3 runs to 14 residues. CDR3 nucleotides: TGTGCCAGCAACGAGGGGACGGCGAACACTGAAGCTTTCTTT. It is translated as CASNEGTANTEAFF.

The chain joins TRBV27 to TRBJ2-3, with 12 nucleotides matching TRBD2. V was clipped by 5 bases and J by 0 bases; unmatched bases: 6. The CDR3 totals 17 residues. Per the germline V gene, CDR1 is MNHEY and CDR2 is SMNVEV (reference sequence). The CDR3 loop is CASSPWTSGASTDTQYF. The CDR3 region has the DNA TGTGCCAGCAGTCCGTGGACTAGCGGGGCTAGCACAGATACGCAGTATTTT.

The chain uses TRBV6-6 and TRBJ2-7; unclear D gene. Germline V gene sequence: CDR1 MNHNY, CDR2 SVGAGI (reference sequence). Trimming left V 0 bases short and J 1 base short, with 7 bases between. The length of the CDR3 is 14 residues. This CDR3 reads CASSYSGVSYEQYF. The CDR3 DNA follows: TGTGCCAGCAGTTACTCTGGTGTTTCCTACGAGCAGTACTTC.